What follows is one T cell receptor (beta chain) and its context. The source of the sample is a study of blood T cell repertoires in COVID-19. Study-wide background: COVID-19 samples collected from the United States, Italy and Spain covered acute and convalescent phases. In each case, the material was cDNA or gDNA derived from T cells, B-cell-depleted T cells, or PBMCs.

In the study's own analysis: For nucleated cells, counts were estimated from reference gene primer amplification. TCRdb keeps only in-frame clones here, not all; method: immunoSEQ multiplex PCR. The V and J calls and clone size are taken from that table; D and trimming were inferred from the DNA. The table records 130,000 to 150,000 clones, around three quarters of them present only once. The CDR3 totals 16 residues. V lost 4 bases and J 6 bases, leaving 19 bases between the germline ends. Germline CDR1 and CDR2: MRHNA and SNTAGT. Sequenced: peripheral blood. J is TRBJ1-5 and V is TRBV6-4; D remains unclear. This clonotype was obtained from an elderly man with acute or convalescent COVID-19. CDR3 in DNA: TGTGCCAGCAGTGCCCTTCGGAAAAGGAGATTTCAGCCCCAGCATTTT. It translates to CASSALRKRRFQPQHF.